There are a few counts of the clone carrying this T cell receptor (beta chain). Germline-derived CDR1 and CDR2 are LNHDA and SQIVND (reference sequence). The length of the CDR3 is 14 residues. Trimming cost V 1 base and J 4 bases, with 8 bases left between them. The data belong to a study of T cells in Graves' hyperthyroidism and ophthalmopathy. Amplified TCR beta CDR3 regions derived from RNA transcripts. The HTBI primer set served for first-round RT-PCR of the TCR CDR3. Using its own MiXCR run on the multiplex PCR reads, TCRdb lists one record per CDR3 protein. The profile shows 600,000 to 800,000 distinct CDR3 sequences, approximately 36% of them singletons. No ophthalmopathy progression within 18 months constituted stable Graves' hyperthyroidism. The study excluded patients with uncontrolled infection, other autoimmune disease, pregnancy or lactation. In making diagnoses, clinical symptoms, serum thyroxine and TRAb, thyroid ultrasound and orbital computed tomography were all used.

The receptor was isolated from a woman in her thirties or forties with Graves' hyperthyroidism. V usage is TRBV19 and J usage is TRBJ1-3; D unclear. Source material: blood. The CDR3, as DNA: TGTGCCAGTAGTATAGGGGCAGGAGGAAACACCATATATTTT. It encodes CASSIGAGGNTIYF.